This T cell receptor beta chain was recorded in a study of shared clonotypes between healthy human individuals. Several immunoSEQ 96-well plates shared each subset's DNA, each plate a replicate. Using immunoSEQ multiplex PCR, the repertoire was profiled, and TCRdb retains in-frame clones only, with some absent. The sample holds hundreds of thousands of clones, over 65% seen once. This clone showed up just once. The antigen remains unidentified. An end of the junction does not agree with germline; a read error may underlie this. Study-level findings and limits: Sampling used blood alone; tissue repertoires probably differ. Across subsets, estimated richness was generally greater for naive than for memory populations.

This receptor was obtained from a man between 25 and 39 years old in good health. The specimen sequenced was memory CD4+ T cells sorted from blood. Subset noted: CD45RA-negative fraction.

CDR3 amino acids: CASSTGNTEAFF. The CDR3 DNA reads as TGTGCCAGCAGCACAGGGAACACCGAAGCTTTCTTT. This chain connects TRBV6-5 to TRBJ1-1; maybe TRBD1 (6 bases). This CDR3 is built from 12 residues. CDR1 and CDR2 (germline): MNHEY, SVGAGI.